The 16 T cell receptor beta chains reported below all come from one sample, sequenced in a study of blood T cell repertoires in COVID-19. Here immunoSEQ multiplex PCR was the method, and the copy in TCRdb shows in-frame clones only, minus some. The data show roughly 240,000 clones, about 80% seen once. The sample consisted of peripheral blood. The receptors were sampled from a woman over 75 with acute or convalescent COVID-19.

The chain combines TRBV4-1 with TRBJ1-2; 10 bases are a match to TRBD1. The CDR3 loop spans 14 amino acids. V was clipped by 0 bases and J by 7 bases; unmatched bases: 2. Germline lookup yields CDR1 MGHRA and CDR2 YSYEKL. CDR3 sequence: CASSQEDRGVGYTF. CDR3 coding DNA: TGCGCCAGCAGCCAAGAGGACAGGGGGGTTGGCTACACCTTC.

This clone was seen a handful of times. The rearrangement uses TRBV9 and TRBJ2-6; tentative D call: TRBD2 (5 bases). The CDR3 has 18 residues. Trimming shortened V by 3 bases and J by 0 bases, and 16 bases separated the two germline ends. Germline V gene lookup returns CDR1 SGDLS and CDR2 YYNGEE. The CDR3 loop is CASSGEEVFHSGANVLTF. CDR3 DNA sequence: TGTGCCAGCAGCGGAGAGGAGGTATTCCACTCTGGGGCCAACGTCCTGACTTTC.

V and J are TRBV4-1 and TRBJ2-3, with 8 bases identical to TRBD2. Germline CDR1 and CDR2: MGHRA and YSYEKL. There are 15 residues in the CDR3. V lost 3 bases to trimming and J lost 5 bases; unmatched junction nucleotides: 7. Here the CDR3 reads CASSHSGTRGDTQYF. CDR3 DNA: TGCGCCAGCAGCCATTCCGGGACTAGGGGAGATACGCAGTATTTT.

The chain carries TRBV15 and TRBJ2-7; 7 bases line up with TRBD2. Germline CDR1 LNHNV, CDR2 YYDKDF (reference sequence). The V gene end was trimmed by 6 bases and the J gene end by 0 bases; junction bases not matched to a gene: 5. The CDR3 spans 14 residues. The chain's CDR3 is CATSPTSDSYEQYF. The CDR3 nucleotides read TGTGCCACCAGTCCAACTAGCGACTCCTACGAGCAGTACTTC.

The chain couples TRBV28 to TRBJ1-2, with D maybe TRBD1 (6 bases). V was shortened by 3 bases and J by 3 bases, with 8 bases between the two germline ends. This CDR3 is built from 13 residues. Germline CDR1 is MDHEN and CDR2 is SYDVKM. CDR3 sequence: CASSFGGDYGYTF. CDR3 bases: TGTGCCAGCAGTTTTGGGGGCGACTATGGCTACACCTTC.

This chain links TRBV18 with TRBJ2-1; 7 bases line up with TRBD2. The CDR3 has 17 amino acids. Per germline, CDR1 KGHSH and CDR2 LQKENI. The V and J ends lost 3 bases and 2 bases, in that order; junction bases with no gene match: 10. The CDR3 here is CASSPLAGAGTYNEQFF. DNA of the CDR3: TGTGCCAGCTCACCCCTGGCGGGAGCAGGCACCTACAATGAGCAGTTCTTC. The full variable domain, its missing parts supplied by reference TRBV18 and TRBJ2-1, is NAGVMQNPRHLVRRRGQEARLRCSPMKGHSHVYWYRQLPEEGLKFMVYLQKENIIDESGMPKERFSAEFPKEGPSILRIQQVVRGDSAAYFCASSPLAGAGTYNEQFFGPGTRLTVL.

This clone was observed once. The CDR3 nucleotides are TGCGCCAGCAGCCTATATGAGACAGGTAACAATGAGCAGTTCTTC. Translating gives CASSLYETGNNEQFF. The chain couples TRBV4-1 to TRBJ2-1, with D possibly TRBD1 on 6 matching bases. Trimming stripped 4 bases from V and 5 bases from J, with 15 bases between. The CDR3 length is 15 residues. The germline V gene has CDR1 MGHRA and CDR2 YSYEKL.

This clone appeared a few times. The chain links TRBV3-1 (or the pseudogene TRBV3-2) to TRBJ1-4; TRBD1 might be the D (5 bases). The V end was cut by 9 bases, the J end by 5 bases, with 16 bases between. This CDR3 is built from 14 residues. CDR1 and CDR2 (germline): LGHDT, YNNKEL (reference sequence). CDR3 loop: CASTLGGGNEKLFF. CDR3 DNA: TGTGCCAGTACTCTAGGCGGGGGGAATGAAAAACTGTTTTTT.

This clone was seen at least ten times. The J gene is TRBJ1-1, the V gene TRBV13; D is possibly TRBD1 (5 bases). Germline V CDR1 and CDR2: PRHDT, FYEKMQ (reference sequence). V shed 4 bases and J shed 0 bases, with 9 bases lying between them. This CDR3 spans 14 amino acids. The CDR3 loop reads CASSSTEMNTEAFF. The CDR3 DNA sequence: TGTGCCAGCAGCTCGACAGAAATGAACACTGAAGCTTTCTTT.

In its sample, this clone was seen once. The gene calls are TRBV5-1 and TRBJ2-1; 9 bases line up with TRBD2. With 4 bases clipped from V and 8 bases from J, the junction kept 13 bases outside the gene matches. The germline V gene has CDR1 SGHRS and CDR2 YFSETQ. This CDR3 has 16 amino acids. This CDR3 reads CASSLSSGDQPHEQFF. CDR3 in DNA: TGCGCCAGCAGCCTCTCTAGCGGGGACCAGCCCCATGAGCAGTTCTTC.

The DNA for the CDR3 is TGTGCCAGACAGGGGAATGAAGCTTTCTTT. Amino acid sequence: CARQGNEAFF. The chain combines TRBV2 with TRBJ1-1; 7 nucleotides align to TRBD1. The CDR3 extends over 10 amino acids. CDR1 and CDR2 (germline): SNHLY, FYNNEI. J lost 7 bases, V lost 9 bases, and 2 bases had no gene match.

The chain combines TRBV9 with TRBJ2-1; 7 nucleotides line up with TRBD1. The germline V gene encodes CDR1 SGDLS and CDR2 YYNGEE. The ends lost 3 bases at V and 12 bases at J; junction bases unmatched: 6. The CDR3 is 12 residues long. The CDR3 loop reads CASSALRGRQFF. The CDR3 nucleotides read TGTGCCAGCAGCGCCTTAAGGGGGCGGCAGTTCTTC. Filled out from reference TRBV9 and TRBJ2-1, the complete variable domain reads DSGVTQTPKHLITATGQRVTLRCSPRSGDLSVYWYQQSLDQGLQFLIQYYNGEERAKGNILERFSAQQFPDLHSELNLSSLELGDSALYFCASSALRGRQFFGPGTRLTVL.

The J gene is TRBJ2-3, the V gene TRBV7-6; 7 bases match TRBD1. V shed 5 bases, J shed 1 base, and the junction held 12 bases outside the gene matches. In germline, CDR1 is SGHVS, CDR2 FNYEAQ. The length of the CDR3 is 17 residues. This chain's CDR3 is CASSRTRGLRGTDTQYF. Written as DNA, the CDR3 is TGTGCCAGCAGCCGCACTAGGGGGCTACGCGGCACAGATACGCAGTATTTT.

This clone came up once. The chain employs TRBV4-1 and TRBJ2-1; possible D gene TRBD2, 6 bases. Trimming shortened V by 0 bases and J by 11 bases, and 14 bases separated the two germline ends. Germline CDR1 reads MGHRA; CDR2 reads YSYEKL. The CDR3 has 14 residues. Written as DNA, the CDR3 is TGCGCCAGCAGCCAAGATGATCGGGGGAGACAGCAGTTCTTC. Amino acids: CASSQDDRGRQQFF.

In this sample, this clone turned up once. This chain uses TRBV30 with TRBJ2-1, with D perhaps matching TRBD2 (5 bases). Trimming took 2 bases from V and 8 from J, leaving 13 bases between them. CDR1 is GTSNPN, CDR2 SVGIG, per germline (reference sequence). This CDR3 is built from 13 residues. The CDR3 bases are TGTGCCTGGAGTAAACTTCGCGGGCATGAGCAGTTCTTC. Its translation: CAWSKLRGHEQFF.

A note on this clone: An end of the junction differs from the germline gene, which may be a read error. The chain couples TRBV5-4 to TRBJ1-5; D uncertain. Germline CDR1 and CDR2: SGHNT and YYREEE (reference sequence). The CDR3 spans 12 residues. The CDR3 sequence is CASSLDLQAQHF. The CDR3 DNA follows: TGTGCCAGCAGCTTGGACCTTCAGGCCCAGCATTTT.